The following is a T cell receptor beta chain sequence with its context. What it binds is not known. Building of the TCR beta libraries involved iRepertoire HTBI primers and Arm-PCR of CDR3 regions. TCRdb used MiXCR to reprocess the multiplex PCR reads, holding one entry per CDR3 protein. The sample records around 460,000 distinct CDR3 sequences, around a fifth being singletons. The sample comes from a study of regulatory T cells in long-lasting Graves disease. Findings and limits, study-wide: Persistent Graves' patients showed reduced TCR diversity versus newly diagnosed patients.

CDR3 length: 14 amino acids. Trimming took 5 bases from V and 3 from J, leaving 14 bases between them. Germline V gives CDR1 DFQATT, CDR2 SNEGSKA (reference sequence). Time point in this sample: persistent/refractory GD, antithyroid drugs over 5 years with positive TRAb. PBMC RNA was the source of the TCR library. Graves' disease diagnoses followed American Thyroid Association guidelines. EDTA tubes held roughly 9.2 milliliters of peripheral blood from each patient. The chain uses TRBV20-1 and TRBJ1-3; D remains ambiguous. The sequence derives from a female donor with Graves disease. The input for sequencing was peripheral blood mononuclear cells (PBMCs), taken when the disease was refractory, from a patient treated with antithyroid drugs. The CDR3 is CSAASRLVGNTIYF. The CDR3 DNA follows: TGCAGTGCTGCGTCAAGGCTTGTTGGAAACACCATATATTTT.